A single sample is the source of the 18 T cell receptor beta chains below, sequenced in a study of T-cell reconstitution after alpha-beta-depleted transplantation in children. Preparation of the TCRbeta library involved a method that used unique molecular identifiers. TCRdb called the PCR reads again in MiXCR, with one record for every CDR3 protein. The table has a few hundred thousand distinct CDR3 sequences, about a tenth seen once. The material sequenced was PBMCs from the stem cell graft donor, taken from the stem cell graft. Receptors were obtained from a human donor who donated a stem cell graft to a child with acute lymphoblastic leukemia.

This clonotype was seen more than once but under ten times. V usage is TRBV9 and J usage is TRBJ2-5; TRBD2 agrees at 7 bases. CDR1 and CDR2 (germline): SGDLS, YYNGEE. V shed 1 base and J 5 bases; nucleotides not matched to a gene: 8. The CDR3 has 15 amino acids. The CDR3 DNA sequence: TGTGCCAGCAGCGTAAGGCCTAGCGGAGGGGAGACCCAGTACTTC. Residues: CASSVRPSGGETQYF.

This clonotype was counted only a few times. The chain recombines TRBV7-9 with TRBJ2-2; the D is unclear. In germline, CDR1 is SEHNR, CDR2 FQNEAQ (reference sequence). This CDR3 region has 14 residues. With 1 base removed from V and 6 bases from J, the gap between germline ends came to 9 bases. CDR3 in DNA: TGTGCCAGCAGCTTAGAGTTGCAGGCCGGGGAGCTGTTTTTT. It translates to CASSLELQAGELFF.

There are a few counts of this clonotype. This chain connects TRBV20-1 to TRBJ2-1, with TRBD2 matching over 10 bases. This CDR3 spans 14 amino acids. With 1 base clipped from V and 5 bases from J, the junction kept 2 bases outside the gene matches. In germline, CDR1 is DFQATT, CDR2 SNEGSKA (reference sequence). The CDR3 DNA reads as TGCAGTGCTAGAGGGACTAGCGGAAACAATGAGCAGTTCTTC. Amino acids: CSARGTSGNNEQFF.

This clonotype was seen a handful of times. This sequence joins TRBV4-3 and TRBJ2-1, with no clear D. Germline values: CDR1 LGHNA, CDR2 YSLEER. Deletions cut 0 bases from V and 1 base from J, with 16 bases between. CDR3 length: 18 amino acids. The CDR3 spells CASSQEPPQVVSYNEQFF. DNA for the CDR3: TGCGCCAGCAGCCAAGAACCTCCCCAGGTCGTATCCTACAATGAGCAGTTCTTC.

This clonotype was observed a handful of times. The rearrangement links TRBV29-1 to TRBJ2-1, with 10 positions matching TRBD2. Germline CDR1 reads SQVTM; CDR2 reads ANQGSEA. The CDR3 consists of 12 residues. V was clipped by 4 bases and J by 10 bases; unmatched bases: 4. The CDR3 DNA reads TGCAGCGTTGTAGCGGGAGGCAGGGAGCAGTTCTTC. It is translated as CSVVAGGREQFF.

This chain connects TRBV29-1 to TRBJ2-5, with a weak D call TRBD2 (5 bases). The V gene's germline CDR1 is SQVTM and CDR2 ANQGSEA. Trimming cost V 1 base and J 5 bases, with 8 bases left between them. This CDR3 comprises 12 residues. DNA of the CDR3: TGCAGCGTTGAAGGATCGGGGGAGACCCAGTACTTC. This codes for CSVEGSGETQYF.

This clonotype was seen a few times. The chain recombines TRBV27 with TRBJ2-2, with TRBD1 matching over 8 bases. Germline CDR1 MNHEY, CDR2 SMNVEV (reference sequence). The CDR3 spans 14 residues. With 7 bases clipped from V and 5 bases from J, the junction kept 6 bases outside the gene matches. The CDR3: CASNDRGSTGELFF. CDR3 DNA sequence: TGTGCCAGCAACGACAGGGGATCGACCGGGGAGCTGTTTTTT.

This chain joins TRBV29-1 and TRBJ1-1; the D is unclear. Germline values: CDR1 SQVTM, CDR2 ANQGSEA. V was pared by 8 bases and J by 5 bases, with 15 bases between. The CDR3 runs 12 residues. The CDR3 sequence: CSSPAAGTEAFF. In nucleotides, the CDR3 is TGCAGCTCCCCGGCAGCGGGAACTGAAGCTTTCTTT.

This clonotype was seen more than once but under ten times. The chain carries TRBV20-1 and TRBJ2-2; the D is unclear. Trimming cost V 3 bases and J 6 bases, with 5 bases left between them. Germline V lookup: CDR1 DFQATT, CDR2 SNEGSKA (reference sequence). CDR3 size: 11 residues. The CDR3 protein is CSASRAGELFF. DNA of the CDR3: TGCAGTGCTAGTAGGGCCGGGGAGCTGTTTTTT.

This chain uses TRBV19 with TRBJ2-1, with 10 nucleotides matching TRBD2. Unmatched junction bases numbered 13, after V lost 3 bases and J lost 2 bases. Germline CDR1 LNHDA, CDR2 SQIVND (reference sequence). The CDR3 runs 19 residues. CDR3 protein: CASSMGSASGRSTYNEQFF. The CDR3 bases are TGTGCCAGTAGTATGGGGTCGGCTAGCGGGAGATCCACCTACAATGAGCAGTTCTTC. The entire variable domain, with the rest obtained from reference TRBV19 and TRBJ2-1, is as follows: DGGITQSPKYLFRKEGQNVTLSCEQNLNHDAMYWYRQDPGQGLRLIYYSQIVNDFQKGDIAEGYSVSREKKESFPLTVTSAQKNPTAFYLCASSMGSASGRSTYNEQFFGPGTRLTVL.

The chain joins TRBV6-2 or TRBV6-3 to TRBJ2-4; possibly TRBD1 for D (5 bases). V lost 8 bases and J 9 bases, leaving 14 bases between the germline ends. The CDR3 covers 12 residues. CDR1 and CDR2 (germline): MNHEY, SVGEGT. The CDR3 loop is CASAARQGIQYF. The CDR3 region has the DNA TGTGCCAGCGCGGCCCGCCAGGGCATTCAGTACTTC.

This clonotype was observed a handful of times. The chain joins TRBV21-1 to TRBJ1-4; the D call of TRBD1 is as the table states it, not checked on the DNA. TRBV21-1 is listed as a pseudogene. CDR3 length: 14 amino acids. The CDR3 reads CASSKKGQNEKLFF. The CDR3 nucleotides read TGTGCCAGCAGCAAAAAGGGGCAGAATGAAAAACTGTTTTTT.

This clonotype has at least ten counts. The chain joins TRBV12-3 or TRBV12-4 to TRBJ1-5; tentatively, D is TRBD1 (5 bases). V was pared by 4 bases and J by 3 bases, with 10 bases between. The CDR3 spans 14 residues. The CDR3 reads CASSSGTVNQPQHF. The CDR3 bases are TGTGCCAGCAGTTCCGGGACGGTCAATCAGCCCCAGCATTTT.

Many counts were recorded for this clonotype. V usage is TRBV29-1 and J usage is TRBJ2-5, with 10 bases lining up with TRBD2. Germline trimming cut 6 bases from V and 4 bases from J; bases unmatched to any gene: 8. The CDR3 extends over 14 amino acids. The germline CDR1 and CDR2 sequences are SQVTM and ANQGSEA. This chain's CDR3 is CSVSGLATVETQYF. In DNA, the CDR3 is TGCAGCGTCTCGGGACTAGCGACAGTAGAGACCCAGTACTTC.

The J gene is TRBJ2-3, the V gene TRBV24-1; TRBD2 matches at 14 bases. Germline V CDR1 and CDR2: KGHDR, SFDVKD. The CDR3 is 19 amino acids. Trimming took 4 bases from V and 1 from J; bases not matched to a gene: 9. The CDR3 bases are TGTGCCACCAGTGACCCCGGGACTAGCGGGAGAGGTCGCACAGATACGCAGTATTTT. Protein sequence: CATSDPGTSGRGRTDTQYF.

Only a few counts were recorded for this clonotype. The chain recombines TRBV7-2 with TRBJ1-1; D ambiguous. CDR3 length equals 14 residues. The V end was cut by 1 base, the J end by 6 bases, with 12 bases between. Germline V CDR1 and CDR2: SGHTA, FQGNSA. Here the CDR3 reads CASSLVGGSPEAFF. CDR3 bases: TGTGCCAGCAGCTTAGTGGGAGGTAGCCCTGAAGCTTTCTTT.

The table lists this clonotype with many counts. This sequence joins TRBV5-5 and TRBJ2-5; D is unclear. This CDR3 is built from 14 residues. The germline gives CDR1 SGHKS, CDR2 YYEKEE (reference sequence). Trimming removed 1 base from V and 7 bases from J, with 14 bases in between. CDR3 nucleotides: TGTGCCAGCAGCTTGCCCGCGGCCGTGGGGACCCAGTACTTC. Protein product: CASSLPAAVGTQYF. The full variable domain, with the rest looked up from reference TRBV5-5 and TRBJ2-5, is DAGVTQSPTHLIKTRGQQVTLRCSPISGHKSVSWYQQVLGQGPQFIFQYYEKEERGRGNFPDRFSARQFPNYSSELNVNALLLGDSALYLCASSLPAAVGTQYFGPGTRLLVL.

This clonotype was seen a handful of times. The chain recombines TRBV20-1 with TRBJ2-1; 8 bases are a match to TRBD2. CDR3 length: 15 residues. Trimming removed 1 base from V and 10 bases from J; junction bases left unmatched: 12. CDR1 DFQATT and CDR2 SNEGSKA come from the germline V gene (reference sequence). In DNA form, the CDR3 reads TGCAGTGCTAGAGGCAATGGACTGCCGGGGGGGGAGCAGTTCTTC. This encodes CSARGNGLPGGEQFF.